This T cell receptor (beta chain) was documented in a study of T cells in Graves' hyperthyroidism and ophthalmopathy. Template material for amplifying TCR beta CDR3 regions consisted of RNA transcripts. RT-PCR in the first round (using the HTBI primer set) targeted the TCR CDR3. One entry per CDR3 protein, called by TCRdb with MiXCR from the multiplex PCR reads. The sample has 300,000 to 450,000 distinct CDR3 sequences, more than 13% seen once. This clonotype appeared a single time. Sequenced input: blood. This TCR came from a woman between 25 and 40 years old with Graves' hyperthyroidism.

Here the CDR3 DNA reads TGTGCCAGCAGCCTCGACGGGACTTGGAACAATGAGCAGTTCTTC. Translated, it gives CASSLDGTWNNEQFF. The rearrangement links TRBV5-6 to TRBJ2-1; the D gene is possibly TRBD2 (6 bases). This CDR3 has 15 residues. CDR1 SGHDT and CDR2 YYEEEE come from the germline V gene. Trimming cost V 4 bases and J 5 bases, with 16 bases left between them.